These 19 T cell receptor beta chains were all obtained from the same sample, sequenced in a study of human T cells and chemical hapten exposure. The sample's time point: patch test 1, 2 weeks after DPC sensitization. Treatment specified: therapeutic diphenylcyclopropenone sensitization with weekly scalp DPC. Each CDR3 protein gets one entry after TCRdb re-called the RACE reads with MiXCR. The table includes a few hundred thousand distinct CDR3 sequences, about 4.4% detected once. The sequencing used whole blood, collected in connection with sensitization to the hapten diphenylcyclopropenone (DPC). Receptors originate from a woman in her fifties or sixties with alopecia areata. Some clones in this sample may be carry-over from other donors' samples.

This clonotype was seen ten or more times. The CDR3 nucleotides read TGTGCCAGCAAGGTAGCGGGGGCCTCGGAGCAGTACTTC. Amino acid sequence: CASKVAGASEQYF. The chain joins TRBV11-2 to TRBJ2-7, with 9 bases fitting TRBD2. The V gene end was trimmed by 7 bases and the J gene end by 7 bases; junction bases not matched to a gene: 8. Germline CDR1 is SGHAT and CDR2 is FQNNGV. The CDR3 is 13 residues long.

This chain uses TRBV7-2 with TRBJ2-2; D is perhaps TRBD1 or TRBD2 (6 bases each). The CDR3 length is 16 residues. Germline V lookup: CDR1 SGHTA, CDR2 FQGNSA. Trimming removed 1 base from V and 4 bases from J, with 13 bases in between. CDR3 amino acids: CASSLVGGSGTGELFF. The DNA of the CDR3 is TGTGCCAGCAGCTTAGTGGGGGGCTCGGGCACCGGGGAGCTGTTTTTT.

This rearrangement joins TRBV6-2 or TRBV6-3 to TRBJ2-2; D uncertain. Germline loops: CDR1 MNHEY, CDR2 SVGEGT. This CDR3 is 13 amino acids long. Trimming shortened V by 6 bases and J by 4 bases, and 9 bases separated the two germline ends. CDR3 bases: TGTGCCAGCAGGCCCGCCCTCACCGGGGAGCTGTTTTTT. This translates into CASRPALTGELFF.

This clonotype was recorded a few times. This rearrangement joins TRBV5-6 to TRBJ2-7; the D call may be TRBD1 or TRBD2 (5 bases each). The V end lost 5 bases, the J end lost 2 bases, and 11 bases lay between the germline ends. Germline V gene data show CDR1 as SGHDT and CDR2 as YYEEEE. The CDR3 length is 13 residues. The CDR3 loop reads CASRPGTAYEQYF. The CDR3 DNA reads as TGTGCCAGCAGACCCGGGACCGCCTACGAGCAGTACTTC.

The rearrangement uses TRBV5-1 and TRBJ1-1; the match to TRBD1 covers 7 bases. Germline V gene lookup returns CDR1 SGHRS and CDR2 YFSETQ. Unmatched junction bases numbered 6, after V lost 4 bases and J lost 3 bases. CDR3 length equals 14 residues. DNA of the CDR3: TGCGCCAGCAGCCCCGGGACAGCGGACACTGAAGCTTTCTTT. Protein: CASSPGTADTEAFF.

The table lists this clonotype with a few counts. The chain uses TRBV20-1 and TRBJ1-3, with D perhaps TRBD1 (5 bases). This CDR3 region has 16 residues. Germline CDR1 reads DFQATT; CDR2 reads SNEGSKA (reference sequence). V lost 0 bases and J 0 bases, leaving 12 bases between the germline ends. The chain's CDR3 is CSARDPRENSGNTIYF. The CDR3 DNA follows: TGCAGTGCTAGAGATCCCAGGGAGAACTCTGGAAACACCATATATTTT.

The V gene is TRBV12-3 or TRBV12-4, the J gene TRBJ1-1; no clear D gene. The CDR3 spans 15 residues. V lost 1 base, J lost 4 bases, and 13 bases lay in between. As DNA, the CDR3 is TGTGCCAGCAGTTTAGGGCAGATTTTGAGCACTGAAGCTTTCTTT. Protein sequence: CASSLGQILSTEAFF.

This clonotype was seen repeatedly, ten times or more. The chain is built from TRBV30 and TRBJ1-2, with 10 bases aligning to TRBD1. Per the germline V gene, CDR1 is GTSNPN and CDR2 is SVGIG (reference sequence). With V trimmed by 2 bases and J by 4 bases, 1 base remained unmatched. The CDR3 totals 13 residues. CDR3 nucleotide sequence: TGTGCCTGGAGTAGGGACAGGGGCTATGGCTACACCTTC. This encodes CAWSRDRGYGYTF.

This clonotype has a handful of counts. The chain has TRBV28 and TRBJ2-3; 10 bases agree with TRBD2. V was pared by 4 bases and J by 5 bases, with 3 bases of the junction left unmatched. Germline V gene data show CDR1 as MDHEN and CDR2 as SYDVKM. This CDR3 spans 14 amino acids. Here the CDR3 reads CASSSPSGRDTQYF. CDR3 DNA: TGTGCCAGCAGTTCGCCTAGCGGGAGAGATACGCAGTATTTT.

V is TRBV5-4 and J is TRBJ2-4, with 10 bases aligning to TRBD2. Germline CDR1 and CDR2: SGHNT and YYREEE (reference sequence). The CDR3 has 17 amino acids. The junction had 9 bases not matched to a gene; V was cut back by 5 bases and J by 1 base. CDR3 amino acids: CASRSGRADEAKNIQYF. The DNA for the CDR3 is TGTGCCAGCAGGAGCGGGAGGGCCGATGAGGCCAAAAACATTCAGTACTTC. The variable domain in full, with the rest retrieved from reference TRBV5-4 and TRBJ2-4, is ETGVTQSPTHLIKTRGQQVTLRCSSQSGHNTVSWYQQALGQGPQFIFQYYREEENGRGNFPPRFSGLQFPNYSSELNVNALELDDSALYLCASRSGRADEAKNIQYFGAGTRLSVL.

In this sample, this clonotype turned up many times. V and J are TRBV6-1 and TRBJ2-7; a possible D gene is TRBD2 (6 bases). V dropped 6 bases and J dropped 7 bases, with 22 bases sitting between them. Germline CDR1 MNHNS, CDR2 SASEGT. CDR3 length: 15 residues. In DNA form, the CDR3 reads TGTGCCAGCAGGGCCGGGACTGGGGGTAGTGGAGAGCAGTACTTC. Translated, it gives CASRAGTGGSGEQYF.

This clonotype was seen at least ten times. This chain uses TRBV20-1 with TRBJ2-7; 11 nucleotides match TRBD2. CDR3 length: 15 amino acids. CDR1 is DFQATT and CDR2 is SNEGSKA in the germline V gene (reference sequence). J gave up 6 bases and V 1 base, and 8 bases lay outside the gene matches. CDR3 in DNA: TGCAGTGCTAGAGCAGACCGGCTAGCGGGAGGCGAGCAGTACTTC. This encodes CSARADRLAGGEQYF.

There are many counts of this clonotype. The rearrangement uses TRBV29-1 and TRBJ2-1, with TRBD2 identical over 13 bases. The CDR3 has 14 residues. Looked up from germline, CDR1 is SQVTM and CDR2 is ANQGSEA. The J segment lost 7 bases and the V segment lost 5 bases, leaving 5 bases of the junction unmatched. The CDR3 protein is CSVFGLAGVNEQFF. The CDR3 nucleotides read TGCAGCGTTTTCGGACTAGCGGGAGTGAATGAGCAGTTCTTC.

This clonotype was observed at least ten times. The V gene is TRBV12-3 or TRBV12-4, the J gene TRBJ2-2; the match to TRBD1 covers 7 bases. V lost 6 bases and J lost 3; bases outside the gene matches: 4. CDR3 size: 14 residues. CDR3 sequence reads: CASRTGSDTGELFF. In nucleotides, the CDR3 is TGTGCCAGCAGGACAGGGAGCGACACCGGGGAGCTGTTTTTT.

At least ten counts were recorded for this clonotype. The chain is built from TRBV7-9 and TRBJ2-2; 7 bases agree with TRBD1. Per the germline V gene, CDR1 is SEHNR and CDR2 is FQNEAQ (reference sequence). The CDR3 is 15 residues long. Germline trimming cut 1 base from V and 3 bases from J; bases unmatched to any gene: 2. The CDR3 loop is CASSLGQGDTGELFF. CDR3 nucleotide sequence: TGTGCCAGCAGCTTAGGACAGGGAGACACCGGGGAGCTGTTTTTT.

This clonotype was seen repeatedly, ten times or more. The V call is TRBV5-1, the J call TRBJ2-2; tentatively, D is TRBD1 (7 bases). Trimming pared 4 bases from V and 5 bases from J, leaving 12 bases between. The length of the CDR3 is 14 residues. Germline values: CDR1 SGHRS, CDR2 YFSETQ. The CDR3 is CASSNAGGTGELFF. CDR3 DNA: TGCGCCAGCAGCAACGCAGGGGGGACCGGGGAGCTGTTTTTT.

This clonotype was picked up many times. This chain connects TRBV7-9 to TRBJ1-4, with D maybe TRBD1 (6 bases). Trimming stripped 1 base from V and 6 bases from J, with 12 bases between. This CDR3 is 15 amino acids long. The germline CDR1 and CDR2 sequences are SEHNR and FQNEAQ (reference sequence). CDR3 coding DNA: TGTGCCAGCAGCTTAGGACTGCAGGGGTATGAAAAACTGTTTTTT. Translation gives CASSLGLQGYEKLFF.

V usage is TRBV13 and J usage is TRBJ2-1; 12 positions agree with TRBD2. This CDR3 is 17 amino acids long. Germline CDR1 PRHDT, CDR2 FYEKMQ (reference sequence). Germline trimming cut 4 bases from V and 7 bases from J; bases unmatched to any gene: 11. The CDR3 reads CASSSLSLAGGRNEQFF. CDR3 nucleotide sequence: TGTGCCAGCAGCTCCCTATCCCTAGCGGGGGGGCGGAATGAGCAGTTCTTC. Full variable domain (outside the CDR3, taken from reference TRBV13 and TRBJ2-1): AAGVIQSPRHLIKEKRETATLKCYPIPRHDTVYWYQQGPGQDPQFLISFYEKMQSDKGSIPDRFSAQQFSDYHSELNMSSLELGDSALYFCASSSLSLAGGRNEQFFGPGTRLTVL.

This clonotype occurred a few times. The gene calls are TRBV3-1 and TRBJ2-3; 11 nucleotides agree with TRBD2. The CDR3 has 14 residues. Losses at the gene ends were 3 bases for V and 4 bases for J; bases not matched to a gene: 0. Germline CDR1 LGHDT, CDR2 YNNKEL (reference sequence). The CDR3 region has the DNA TGTGCCAGCAGCCAGGGACTAGCGGCAGATACGCAGTATTTT. Amino acid sequence: CASSQGLAADTQYF.